This T cell receptor beta chain emerged from a study of blood T cells in healthy people across ages. Study results and caveats: CMV status of donors was not determined, possibly confounding expanded clonotype changes.

The V gene lost 3 bases and the J gene lost 2 bases, with 10 bases spanning the gap. The CDR3 sequence is 14 residues long. Germline CDR1 and CDR2: ENHRY and SYGVKD. Details on this clonotype: Its antigen is still unknown.

The authors ran a second PCR of about 6 to 12 cycles using a sample-barcoded 5' primer and a J-beta primer mix. A template-switch adaptor containing 12 random nucleotides labeled each cDNA molecule. TCRdb processed the 5' RACE reads anew with MiXCR; each CDR3 protein has one entry. The sample consists of around 500,000 distinct CDR3 sequences, about a quarter of them appearing once. These same data were also listed under a study on T cells of mothers and their children.

The TCR originated in a boy between 2 and 10 years old in good health. The chain combines TRBV10-3 with TRBJ1-2; D is perhaps TRBD1 (5 bases). Sequencing was performed on blood. CDR3 protein: CAISDQDINYGYTF. CDR3 sequence (DNA): TGTGCCATCAGTGACCAGGACATCAACTATGGCTACACCTTC.